The count of the clone carrying this TCR beta chain is one. Its cognate antigen is unknown. This specimen belongs to a study of CD4+ T cells in melanoma. Points from the study as a whole: Neoantigen-specific CD4+ T cells in melanoma reportedly had diverse differentiation states. CD8+ T cell, macrophage and B cell function reportedly correlated with neoantigen-specific CD4+ T cells.

This table comes from immunoSEQ multiplex PCR, and its TCRdb copy is limited to in-frame clones, with some not included. The sample has around 14,000 clones, less than 65% seen once. The specimen sequenced was cells from a culture (not recorded whether cultured in vitro). This sequence originates from a human donor with melanoma.

CDR3 sequence reads: CASKYWTSSYNEQFF. CDR3 sequence (DNA): TGTGCCAGCAAATACTGGACTAGCTCCTACAATGAGCAGTTCTTC. This chain joins TRBV7-2 and TRBJ2-1; TRBD2 matches at 7 bases. This CDR3 has 15 residues. The junction had 6 bases not matched to a gene; V was cut back by 7 bases and J by 0 bases. Germline CDR1 is SGHTA and CDR2 is FQGNSA.